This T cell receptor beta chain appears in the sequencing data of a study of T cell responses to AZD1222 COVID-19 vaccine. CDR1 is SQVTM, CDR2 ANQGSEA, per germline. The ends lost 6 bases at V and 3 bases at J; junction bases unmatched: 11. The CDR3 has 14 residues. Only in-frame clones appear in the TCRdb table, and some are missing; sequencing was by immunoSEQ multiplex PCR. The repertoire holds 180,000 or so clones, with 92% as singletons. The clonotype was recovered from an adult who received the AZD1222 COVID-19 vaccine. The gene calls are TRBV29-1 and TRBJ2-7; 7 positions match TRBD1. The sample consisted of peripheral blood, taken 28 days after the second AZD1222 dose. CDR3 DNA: TGCAGCGTGGCGGACAGGCCTTTCTACTACGAGCAGTACTTC. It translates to CSVADRPFYYEQYF.